This TCR beta chain was captured by sequencing in a study of CD8+CD57+ T cells in acquired aplastic anemia. Findings and limits, study-wide: Patients and controls had CD8+ Simpson's diversity values that were not significantly distinct. About 29 CD8+ CDR3 sequences occurred in both the patients and the controls.

A remark on this clonotype: Antigen: not known.

The CDR3 has 14 amino acids. With 7 bases clipped from V and 3 bases from J, the junction kept 9 bases outside the gene matches. CDR1 is SNHLY, CDR2 FYNNEI, per germline. Genomic DNA acted as the template from which TCR beta VDJ combination and CDR3 sequence profiling were carried out. Each CDR3 protein gets one entry after TCRdb re-called the reads with MiXCR. This sample has 150,000 or so distinct CDR3 sequences, with 63% found just once. V is TRBV2 and J is TRBJ2-7; 7 positions agree with TRBD1. Sequenced: sorted CD4+, CD8+, or CD8+CD57+ T cells (not recorded which) from PBMCs. This sequence originates from a human donor in good health. CDR3 region: CASNFGQAIYEQYF. CDR3 nucleotides: TGTGCCAGCAACTTCGGACAGGCAATCTACGAGCAGTACTTC.